This passage covers 9 T cell receptor beta chains from one sample sequenced in a study of blood T cell repertoires in COVID-19. TCRdb's copy holds only in-frame clones and misses some; the assay was immunoSEQ multiplex PCR. The sample yields some 150,000 clones, roughly 89% seen once. The sequenced material came from PBMCs or T cells enriched from blood (not recorded which). Receptors originate from a woman in her forties or fifties who had been exposed to COVID-19.

This clone was picked up a small number of times. V is TRBV9 and J is TRBJ1-1, with D tentatively TRBD1 (5 bases). Trimming took off 4 bases at V and 4 bases at J, with 11 bases between the two ends. The CDR3 loop spans 13 amino acids. The germline V gene has CDR1 SGDLS and CDR2 YYNGEE. CDR3: CASSTGGGTEAFF. The DNA of the CDR3 is TGTGCCAGCAGCACCGGCGGGGGCACTGAAGCTTTCTTT.

The V call is TRBV6-5, the J call TRBJ2-7, with D possibly TRBD1 on 5 matching bases. The CDR3 is made up of 13 amino acids. Germline V gives CDR1 MNHEY, CDR2 SVGAGI. Trimming removed 2 bases at V and 2 bases at J, with 7 bases between. The chain's CDR3 is CASSYRGTYEQYF. In DNA form, the CDR3 reads TGTGCCAGCAGTTACAGGGGCACCTACGAGCAGTACTTC.

This clone was seen a single time. V usage is TRBV6-2 or TRBV6-3 and J usage is TRBJ2-5, with 7 bases identical to TRBD2. CDR1 and CDR2 (germline): MNHEY, SVGEGT. The CDR3 length is 13 residues. V trimming: 4 bases; J trimming: 9 bases; junction bases outside the gene matches: 8. This CDR3 is CASSWSAGRAQYF. CDR3 DNA: TGTGCCAGCAGTTGGTCGGCGGGGAGGGCCCAGTACTTC.

V gene TRBV4-3 combines with J gene TRBJ1-2; D is perhaps TRBD1 (5 bases). Trimming stripped 4 bases from V and 0 bases from J, with 15 bases between. The germline V gene has CDR1 LGHNA and CDR2 YSLEER. The CDR3 has 16 residues. CDR3 residues: CASSRSGLPSNYGYTF. CDR3 nucleotide sequence: TGCGCCAGCAGCCGATCGGGACTCCCATCTAACTATGGCTACACCTTC.

The rearrangement joins TRBV18 to TRBJ2-7, with 9 bases lining up with TRBD2. Germline values: CDR1 KGHSH, CDR2 LQKENI. J was trimmed by 5 bases and V by 3 bases; bases with no gene match: 2. This CDR3 contains 13 residues. The CDR3 here is CASSPGTSNEQYF. The CDR3 DNA reads TGTGCCAGCTCACCCGGGACTAGCAACGAGCAGTACTTC.

Here the CDR3 reads CASSLSPGGLFYEQYF. The CDR3 DNA reads as TGTGCCAGCAGCCTATCCCCAGGGGGTCTGTTCTACGAGCAGTACTTC. This sequence joins TRBV14 and TRBJ2-7; 7 positions agree with TRBD1. In germline, CDR1 is SGHDN, CDR2 FVKESK. This CDR3 spans 16 amino acids. V lost 4 bases, J lost 3 bases, and 12 bases stayed unmatched. The full variable domain, its missing parts supplied by reference TRBV14 and TRBJ2-7, is EAGVTQFPSHSVIEKGQTVTLRCDPISGHDNLYWYRRVMGKEIKFLLHFVKESKQDESGMPNNRFLAERTGGTYSTLKVQPAELEDSGVYFCASSLSPGGLFYEQYFGPGTRLTVT.

This clone was seen once. The chain has TRBV19 and TRBJ1-3; no reliable D call. Trimming pared 3 bases from V and 0 bases from J, leaving 6 bases between. Germline lookup yields CDR1 LNHDA and CDR2 SQIVND (reference sequence). This CDR3 contains 14 residues. CDR3 nucleotide sequence: TGTGCCAGTAGTATCGGTCACTCTGGAAACACCATATATTTT. Translation: CASSIGHSGNTIYF.

This clone occurred once. The chain couples TRBV19 to TRBJ1-5, with unresolved D. Between the trimmed V and J ends, which lost 2 bases and 2 bases, there was a span of 13 bases. The CDR3 has 16 residues. The germline gives CDR1 LNHDA, CDR2 SQIVND (reference sequence). The CDR3 DNA is TGTGCCAGTAGTATATGGTTGGTGGGAGGCAATCAGCCCCAGCATTTT. Its protein is CASSIWLVGGNQPQHF.

This chain uses TRBV6-5 with TRBJ1-2; 11 positions match TRBD1. The CDR3 spans 15 residues. Looked up from germline, CDR1 is MNHEY and CDR2 is SVGAGI. V lost 7 bases and J lost 8; bases outside the gene matches: 12. CDR3 DNA: TGTGCCAGCACCATCACTGGACAGGGGGCGCGAGGCTACACCTTC. It specifies CASTITGQGARGYTF.